These 3 T cell receptor beta chains share one sample of origin, sequenced in a study of blood T cell repertoires in COVID-19. The repertoire was sequenced with immunoSEQ multiplex PCR; TCRdb's copy has only in-frame clones and lacks some. The data contain about 160,000 clones, 70% to 90% of them singletons. The sample taken for sequencing was peripheral blood. These receptor sequences come from a woman aged 50 to 60 with COVID-19, enrolled during active disease.

The rearrangement uses TRBV29-1 and TRBJ2-7, with 11 bases that match TRBD2. The CDR3 extends over 13 amino acids. Germline assignment: CDR1 SQVTM and CDR2 ANQGSEA. The CDR3 is CSTRLAGPYEQYF. CDR3 nucleotide sequence: TGCAGTACAAGACTAGCGGGACCCTACGAGCAGTACTTC.

V is TRBV5-4 and J is TRBJ1-1; 7 bases map to TRBD1. Germline loops: CDR1 SGHNT, CDR2 YYREEE (reference sequence). Trimming at V came to 4 bases and at J to 2 bases, leaving 8 bases not matched to a gene. The CDR3 consists of 15 residues. CDR3 nucleotides: TGTGCCAGCAGCAACGCCGGGACAGCCAACACTGAAGCTTTCTTT. Translating gives CASSNAGTANTEAFF. Full variable domain (rest looked up from reference TRBV5-4 and TRBJ1-1): ETGVTQSPTHLIKTRGQQVTLRCSSQSGHNTVSWYQQALGQGPQFIFQYYREEENGRGNFPPRFSGLQFPNYSSELNVNALELDDSALYLCASSNAGTANTEAFFGQGTRLTVV.

This chain links TRBV19 with TRBJ1-6; D gene unclear. V was clipped by 8 bases and J by 13 bases, with 12 bases between them. Germline loops: CDR1 LNHDA, CDR2 SQIVND (reference sequence). There are 11 residues in the CDR3. The CDR3: CASGSVSPLHF. In DNA form, the CDR3 reads TGTGCCAGTGGCAGCGTATCCCCCCTCCACTTT. Together with reference TRBV19 and TRBJ1-6, the CDR3 gives the full variable domain: DGGITQSPKYLFRKEGQNVTLSCEQNLNHDAMYWYRQDPGQGLRLIYYSQIVNDFQKGDIAEGYSVSREKKESFPLTVTSAQKNPTAFYLCASGSVSPLHFGNGTRLTVT.